Listed below are T cell receptor beta chains from one sample, sequenced in a study of Ad26.COV2.S vaccination and SARS-CoV-2 variants. TCRdb's table, derived via immunoSEQ multiplex PCR, lists solely in-frame clones and lacks some. The sample records 350,000 to 500,000 clones, 89% being singletons. The specimen was peripheral blood, collected in a trial of Ad26.COV2.S vaccine versus placebo. These TCRs come from a person aged 18 to 65 who received the Ad26.COV2.S COVID-19 vaccine or a placebo. Both conserved end residues are part of each CDR3. The order of the fields is CDR3 DNA, CDR3 protein, V gene, J gene, D gene, clone size. The D gene is left open where the match is weak. The size field is filled for only some rows; it gives once, few, many or a size class.

CDR3nt: TGCGCCAGCAGTCAATCGGGGCCCAGGGGGCACGCCAAAAACATTCAGTACTTC
CDR3aa: CASSQSGPRGHAKNIQYF
v_gene: TRBV23-1
j_gene: TRBJ2-4
d_gene: TRBD1
abundance: NA

CDR3nt: TGTGCCAGCAGCTCCGGACTGTTGGAGACCCAGTACTTC
CDR3aa: CASSSGLLETQYF
v_gene: TRBV12-3/TRBV12-4
j_gene: TRBJ2-5
d_gene: NA
abundance: NA

CDR3nt: TGCGCCAGCAGCTTGTCAGGGATTACCGGGGAGCTGTTTTTT
CDR3aa: CASSLSGITGELFF
v_gene: TRBV5-1
j_gene: TRBJ2-2
d_gene: NA
abundance: NA

CDR3nt: TGTGCCAGCTCGACAGGGTTCGGCACTGAAGCTTTCTTT
CDR3aa: CASSTGFGTEAFF
v_gene: TRBV7-3
j_gene: TRBJ1-1
d_gene: TRBD1
abundance: NA

CDR3nt: TGTGCCAGCAGTTACGGGGGTGCTGGGGCCAACGTCCTGACTTTC
CDR3aa: CASSYGGAGANVLTF
v_gene: TRBV6-5
j_gene: TRBJ2-6
d_gene: NA
abundance: NA

CDR3nt: TGCGCCAGCAGCCAAGCGGAAGTAGGGGTCACCCAGTACTTC
CDR3aa: CASSQAEVGVTQYF
v_gene: TRBV4-1
j_gene: TRBJ2-5
d_gene: NA
abundance: NA

CDR3nt: TGTGCCTGGAGTGTCGGGCGAGGACAGCCCCAGCATTTT
CDR3aa: CAWSVGRGQPQHF
v_gene: TRBV30
j_gene: TRBJ1-5
d_gene: NA
abundance: NA

CDR3nt: TGTGCCAGCAGCCCGGGACACTACAATGAGCAGTTCTTC
CDR3aa: CASSPGHYNEQFF
v_gene: TRBV4-2
j_gene: TRBJ2-1
d_gene: NA
abundance: NA

CDR3nt: TGTGCCAGCAGCTTCGGGAACAGGGGATTGAACACTGAAGCTTTCTTT
CDR3aa: CASSFGNRGLNTEAFF
v_gene: TRBV5-4
j_gene: TRBJ1-1
d_gene: TRBD1
abundance: NA

CDR3nt: TGTGCCACCAGTGACCCTGGCAGGGGGAGCAATCAGCCCCAGCATTTT
CDR3aa: CATSDPGRGSNQPQHF
v_gene: TRBV24-1
j_gene: TRBJ1-5
d_gene: TRBD1
abundance: NA

CDR3nt: TGTGCCAGCAGTGCCCTACACGGAAACACCATATATTTT
CDR3aa: CASSALHGNTIYF
v_gene: TRBV12-3/TRBV12-4
j_gene: TRBJ1-3
d_gene: NA
abundance: NA

CDR3nt: TGTGCCAGCAGGGCGACTAGCGGGGGATCCAATGAGCAGTTCTTC
CDR3aa: CASRATSGGSNEQFF
v_gene: TRBV2
j_gene: TRBJ2-1
d_gene: TRBD2
abundance: NA

CDR3nt: TGTGCCAGCAGGCGGGGGGGCGATGAGGTTGAGCAGTTCTTC
CDR3aa: CASRRGGDEVEQFF
v_gene: TRBV2
j_gene: TRBJ2-1
d_gene: TRBD2
abundance: NA

CDR3nt: TGTGCCAGCAGCTTAGGGGTCGCCACTGAAGCTTTCTTT
CDR3aa: CASSLGVATEAFF
v_gene: TRBV7-3
j_gene: TRBJ1-1
d_gene: NA
abundance: NA

CDR3nt: TGCGCCAGCAGCTTGGCCAGCGGGGGGCGTCCCTACGAGCAGTACTTC
CDR3aa: CASSLASGGRPYEQYF
v_gene: TRBV5-1
j_gene: TRBJ2-7
d_gene: TRBD2
abundance: NA

CDR3nt: TGTGCCAGCTCGGATGGGGAGACCCAGTACTTC
CDR3aa: CASSDGETQYF
v_gene: TRBV12-3/TRBV12-4
j_gene: TRBJ2-5
d_gene: NA
abundance: NA

CDR3nt: TGTGCCAGCAGTATGGGACAGACCCGGGTCTACGAGCAGTACTTC
CDR3aa: CASSMGQTRVYEQYF
v_gene: TRBV6-5
j_gene: TRBJ2-7
d_gene: TRBD1
abundance: NA

CDR3nt: TGTGCCAGCAGCCCAATGAGTAACATGAACACTGAAGCTTTCTTT
CDR3aa: CASSPMSNMNTEAFF
v_gene: TRBV3-1/TRBV3-2
j_gene: TRBJ1-1
d_gene: NA
abundance: NA

CDR3nt: TGTGCCAGCAGCCGGGCAGGGGAGACCCAGTACTTC
CDR3aa: CASSRAGETQYF
v_gene: TRBV7-3
j_gene: TRBJ2-5
d_gene: NA
abundance: NA

CDR3nt: TGTGCCAGCTCACCACCGCAACTAGCGGGGAATGAGCAGTTCTTC
CDR3aa: CASSPPQLAGNEQFF
v_gene: TRBV18
j_gene: TRBJ2-1
d_gene: TRBD2
abundance: NA

CDR3nt: TGTGCCAGCAGCTTTCAACTAGCGGGGGGGCCTACAGATACGCAGTATTTT
CDR3aa: CASSFQLAGGPTDTQYF
v_gene: TRBV13
j_gene: TRBJ2-3
d_gene: TRBD2
abundance: NA

CDR3nt: TGTGCCAGCAGCTCATCCGGGACAGGGAACGGCTACACCTTC
CDR3aa: CASSSSGTGNGYTF
v_gene: TRBV7-9
j_gene: TRBJ1-2
d_gene: TRBD1
abundance: NA

CDR3nt: TGTGCCAGCAGTTCCCGAGGCCTCTCCTACAATGAGCAGTTCTTC
CDR3aa: CASSSRGLSYNEQFF
v_gene: TRBV6-5
j_gene: TRBJ2-1
d_gene: NA
abundance: NA

CDR3nt: TGTGCCAGCTCACCCGCTAGCAATTCGCCCGGGGAGCTGTTTTTT
CDR3aa: CASSPASNSPGELFF
v_gene: TRBV18
j_gene: TRBJ2-2
d_gene: NA
abundance: NA

CDR3nt: TGTGCCAGCAGCTCGCTGGGTGCCGGGGAGCTGTTTTTT
CDR3aa: CASSSLGAGELFF
v_gene: TRBV7-3
j_gene: TRBJ2-2
d_gene: NA
abundance: few

CDR3nt: TGCGCCAGCAGCCAAACCACTAGCGGGAGGTGGGTGGGAGAGACCCAGTACTTC
CDR3aa: CASSQTTSGRWVGETQYF
v_gene: TRBV4-1
j_gene: TRBJ2-5
d_gene: TRBD2
abundance: NA

CDR3nt: TGTGCCAGCAGCTTCAAACTTGGGACAGGGGCCAGCAAAAACATTCAGTACTTC
CDR3aa: CASSFKLGTGASKNIQYF
v_gene: TRBV7-9
j_gene: TRBJ2-4
d_gene: TRBD1
abundance: NA

CDR3nt: TGTGCCAGCAGCGATACGTGGGGGTCTCGGGGCTACACCTTC
CDR3aa: CASSDTWGSRGYTF
v_gene: TRBV7-9
j_gene: TRBJ1-2
d_gene: NA
abundance: NA

CDR3nt: TGTGCCAGCAGCTTAGATTCGGGGCGCGAGCAGTACTTC
CDR3aa: CASSLDSGREQYF
v_gene: TRBV7-3
j_gene: TRBJ2-7
d_gene: NA
abundance: once

CDR3nt: TGTGCCAGCAGTTTCCGGGACAGGTACTATGGCTACACCTTC
CDR3aa: CASSFRDRYYGYTF
v_gene: TRBV28
j_gene: TRBJ1-2
d_gene: TRBD1
abundance: NA

CDR3nt: TGTGCCAGCAGCTTACTGACGGTGACGGAAGCTTTCTTT
CDR3aa: CASSLLTVTEAFF
v_gene: TRBV7-3
j_gene: TRBJ1-1
d_gene: NA
abundance: NA

CDR3nt: TGTGCCAGCAGCAAAACAGATACGCAGTATTTT
CDR3aa: CASSKTDTQYF
v_gene: TRBV7-9
j_gene: TRBJ2-3
d_gene: NA
abundance: NA

CDR3nt: TGTGCCAGCAGTCAGAGGAGCGGCTACGAGCAGTACTTC
CDR3aa: CASSQRSGYEQYF
v_gene: TRBV7-2
j_gene: TRBJ2-7
d_gene: NA
abundance: NA

CDR3nt: TGTGCCAGCAGCCGACAGGGAGGATCGGCTGAAGCTTTCTTT
CDR3aa: CASSRQGGSAEAFF
v_gene: TRBV7-9
j_gene: TRBJ1-1
d_gene: TRBD1
abundance: NA

CDR3nt: TGCAGCGGAGGGACAGGCCTCACCTACGAGCAGTACTTC
CDR3aa: CSGGTGLTYEQYF
v_gene: TRBV29-1
j_gene: TRBJ2-7
d_gene: TRBD1
abundance: NA

CDR3nt: TGTGCCAGCAGTCGGGGCAGCTACACCGGGGAGCTGTTTTTT
CDR3aa: CASSRGSYTGELFF
v_gene: TRBV6-5
j_gene: TRBJ2-2
d_gene: NA
abundance: NA

CDR3nt: TGTGCCAGCAGTACCGGGACACCGGTCCCCTACGAGCAGTACTTC
CDR3aa: CASSTGTPVPYEQYF
v_gene: TRBV28
j_gene: TRBJ2-7
d_gene: NA
abundance: NA

CDR3nt: TGTGCCAGCAGCCCGCCCCGCGCGGGAAACACCATATATTTT
CDR3aa: CASSPPRAGNTIYF
v_gene: TRBV4-2
j_gene: TRBJ1-3
d_gene: NA
abundance: NA

CDR3nt: TGTGCCAGCAGTGGAGGCAATCAGCCCCAGCATTTT
CDR3aa: CASSGGNQPQHF
v_gene: TRBV2
j_gene: TRBJ1-5
d_gene: NA
abundance: NA

CDR3nt: TGTGCCAGCAGCCGCTCCGGTCCCCTGCACGATGAGCAGTTCTTC
CDR3aa: CASSRSGPLHDEQFF
v_gene: TRBV3-1/TRBV3-2
j_gene: TRBJ2-1
d_gene: NA
abundance: NA

CDR3nt: TGTGCCAGCAGCTTATCGTCAGCGTTCCAAGAGACCCAGTACTTC
CDR3aa: CASSLSSAFQETQYF
v_gene: TRBV7-9
j_gene: TRBJ2-5
d_gene: NA
abundance: NA

CDR3nt: TGTGCCAGCCGAGCAGGCTATGGCTACACCTTC
CDR3aa: CASRAGYGYTF
v_gene: TRBV28
j_gene: TRBJ1-2
d_gene: NA
abundance: NA

CDR3nt: TGTGCCAGCAGCTTAGCGCAGACGGCAGATACGCAGTATTTT
CDR3aa: CASSLAQTADTQYF
v_gene: TRBV7-2
j_gene: TRBJ2-3
d_gene: NA
abundance: NA

CDR3nt: TGTGCCTGGGGGATTTCTAGCGGGGGCTACGAGCAGTACTTC
CDR3aa: CAWGISSGGYEQYF
v_gene: TRBV30
j_gene: TRBJ2-7
d_gene: TRBD2
abundance: few

CDR3nt: TGTGCCAGCAGCTTATTGGGTCTAACTTCGAACACTGAAGCTTTCTTT
CDR3aa: CASSLLGLTSNTEAFF
v_gene: TRBV7-2
j_gene: TRBJ1-1
d_gene: NA
abundance: NA

CDR3nt: TGTGCCATCGGAGGACAGAGCTCCTACGAGCAGTACTTC
CDR3aa: CAIGGQSSYEQYF
v_gene: TRBV10-3
j_gene: TRBJ2-7
d_gene: NA
abundance: NA

CDR3nt: TGCGCCAGCAGCCCGGGACTAGCGGGCGGAAACACCGGGGAGCTGTTTTTT
CDR3aa: CASSPGLAGGNTGELFF
v_gene: TRBV4-1
j_gene: TRBJ2-2
d_gene: TRBD2
abundance: NA

CDR3nt: TGTGCCAGTATTACCTCCGGGGGTAGAGGCTACACCTTC
CDR3aa: CASITSGGRGYTF
v_gene: TRBV19
j_gene: TRBJ1-2
d_gene: NA
abundance: once